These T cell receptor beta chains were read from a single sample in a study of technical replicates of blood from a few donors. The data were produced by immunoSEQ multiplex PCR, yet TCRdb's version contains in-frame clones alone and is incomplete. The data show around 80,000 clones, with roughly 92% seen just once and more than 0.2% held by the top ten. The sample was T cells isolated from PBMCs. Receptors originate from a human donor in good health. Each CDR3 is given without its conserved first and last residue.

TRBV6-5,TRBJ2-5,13,ASSYSSGEIKTQY
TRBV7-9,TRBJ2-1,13,ASSFLASSYNEQF
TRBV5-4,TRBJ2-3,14,ASSPPSRASTDTQY
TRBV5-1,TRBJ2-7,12,ASSQIIGGYEQY
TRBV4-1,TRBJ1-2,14,ASSQGRGLANYGYT
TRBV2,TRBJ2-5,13,ASSDFGGVLETQY
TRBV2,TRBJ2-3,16,ASSDPASGGEYTDTQY
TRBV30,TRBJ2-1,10,AWSVGTNEQF
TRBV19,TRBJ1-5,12,ASSSDRVRLAQH
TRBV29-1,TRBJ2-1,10,SVGGDYNEQF
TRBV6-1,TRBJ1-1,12,ASSLIFGSTEAF
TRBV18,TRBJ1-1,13,ASSPQVRDDTEAF
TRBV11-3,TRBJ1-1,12,ASSLGRANTEAF
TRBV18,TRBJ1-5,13,ASSPAVRQNQPQH
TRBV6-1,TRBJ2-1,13,ASRAQGANYNEQF
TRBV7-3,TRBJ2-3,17,ASSLAGQGRDYGTDTQY
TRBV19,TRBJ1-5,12,ASSDNNGNQPQH
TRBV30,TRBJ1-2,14,AWSVFSGINPYGYT
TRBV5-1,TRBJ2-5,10,ASSLGSGTQY
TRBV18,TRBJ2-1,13,ASSPPNSQIDEQF
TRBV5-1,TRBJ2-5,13,ASGPTGTAQETQY
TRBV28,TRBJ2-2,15,ASSRQAGSILTGELF
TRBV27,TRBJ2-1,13,ASSELAGGYNEQF
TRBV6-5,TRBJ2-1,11,ASRDRGLDEQF
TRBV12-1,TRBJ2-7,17,ASSAPLSSGATRGHEQY
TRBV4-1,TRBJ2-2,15,ASSQELAGGVTGELF
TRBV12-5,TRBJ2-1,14,ASGLVASGGHNEQF
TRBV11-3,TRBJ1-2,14,ASSLEGRQGNYGYT
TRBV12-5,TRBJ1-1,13,ASGLVLGQNTEAF
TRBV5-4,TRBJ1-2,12,ASTLTGGNYGYT
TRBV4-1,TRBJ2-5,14,ASSLDGTRSQETQY
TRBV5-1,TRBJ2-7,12,ASSYDRGPYEQY
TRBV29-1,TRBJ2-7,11,SVSRDRVYEQY
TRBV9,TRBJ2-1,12,ASSAGQGYNEQF
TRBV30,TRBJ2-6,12,AWRHSSGANVLT
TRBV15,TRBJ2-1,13,ATSRVSGARNEQF
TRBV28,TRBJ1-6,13,ASSFGDRDSSPLH
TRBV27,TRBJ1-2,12,ASSLSSGRGGYT
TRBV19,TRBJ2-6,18,ASSISSAMGRSSGANVLT
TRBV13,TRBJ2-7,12,ASSLSTGTDEQY
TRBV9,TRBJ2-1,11,ASSAGQGAEQF
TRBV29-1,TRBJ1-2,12,SVGGSGGGYGYT